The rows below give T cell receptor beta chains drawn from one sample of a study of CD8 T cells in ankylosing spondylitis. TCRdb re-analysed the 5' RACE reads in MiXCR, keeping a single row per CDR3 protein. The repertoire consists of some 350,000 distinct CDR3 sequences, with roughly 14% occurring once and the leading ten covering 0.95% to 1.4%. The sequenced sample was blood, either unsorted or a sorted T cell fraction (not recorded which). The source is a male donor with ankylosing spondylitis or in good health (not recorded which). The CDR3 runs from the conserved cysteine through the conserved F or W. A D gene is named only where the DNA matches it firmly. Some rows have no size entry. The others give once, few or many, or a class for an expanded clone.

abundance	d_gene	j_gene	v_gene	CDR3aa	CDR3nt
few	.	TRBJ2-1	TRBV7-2	CASSLGRLANYNEQFF	TGTGCCAGCAGCTTAGGACGTCTAGCAAACTACAATGAGCAGTTCTTC
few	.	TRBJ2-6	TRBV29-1	CSVEISGANVLTF	TGCAGCGTTGAGATTTCTGGGGCCAACGTCCTGACTTTC
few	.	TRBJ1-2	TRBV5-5	CASSLAVGGRGYTF	TGTGCCAGCAGCTTGGCGGTGGGGGGCCGTGGCTACACCTTC
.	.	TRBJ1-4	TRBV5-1	CASRPGTTNEKLFF	TGCGCCAGCAGACCAGGGACCACTAATGAAAAACTGTTTTTT
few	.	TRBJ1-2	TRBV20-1	CSARGATGAGYTF	TGCAGTGCTAGAGGGGCCACGGGGGCCGGCTACACCTTC
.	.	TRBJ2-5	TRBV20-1	CSASRGMSQETQYF	TGCAGTGCTAGTCGCGGGATGAGTCAAGAGACCCAGTACTTC
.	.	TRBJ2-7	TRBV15	CATSRDPGDGEQYF	TGTGCCACCAGCAGAGATCCCGGGGATGGCGAGCAGTACTTC
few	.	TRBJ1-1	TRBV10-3	CAISESVPLNTEAFF	TGTGCCATCAGTGAGTCTGTTCCCTTGAACACTGAAGCTTTCTTT
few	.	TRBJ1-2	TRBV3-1	CASSQQLGLNGYTF	TGTGCCAGCAGCCAACAGTTGGGACTAAACGGCTACACCTTC
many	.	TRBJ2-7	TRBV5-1	CASSIDHYEQYF	TGCGCCAGCAGCATCGATCACTACGAGCAGTACTTC
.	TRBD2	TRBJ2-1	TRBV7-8	CASSPPHSGGYNEQFF	TGTGCCAGCAGCCCCCCCCATAGCGGGGGCTACAATGAGCAGTTCTTC
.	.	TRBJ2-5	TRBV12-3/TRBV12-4	CASRVSGWSQETQYF	TGTGCCAGCAGGGTCAGCGGTTGGTCCCAAGAGACCCAGTACTTC
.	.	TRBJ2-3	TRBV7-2	CASSLNPRDTQYF	TGTGCCAGCAGCCTCAATCCCCGGGATACGCAGTATTTT
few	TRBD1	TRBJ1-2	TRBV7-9	CASSPSDRGPYGYTF	TGTGCCAGCAGCCCCTCCGACAGGGGGCCCTATGGCTACACCTTC
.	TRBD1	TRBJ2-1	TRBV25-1	CASRGFGQGHGEQFF	TGTGCCAGCAGGGGTTTCGGACAGGGGCATGGAGAGCAGTTCTTC
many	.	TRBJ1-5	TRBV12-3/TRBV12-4	CASSHGTNQPQHF	TGTGCCAGCAGCCACGGGACAAATCAGCCCCAGCATTTT
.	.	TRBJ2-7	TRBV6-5	CASSYSRRGSSYEQYF	TGTGCCAGCAGTTACTCGAGGCGAGGGTCTTCCTACGAGCAGTACTTC
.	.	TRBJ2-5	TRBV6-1	CASSPARQAETQYF	TGTGCCAGCAGTCCAGCTCGGCAGGCGGAGACCCAGTACTTC
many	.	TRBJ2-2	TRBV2	CASSEAGSGELFF	TGTGCCAGCAGTGAAGCCGGGTCAGGGGAGCTGTTTTTT
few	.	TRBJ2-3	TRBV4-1	CASSPAETGPTQYF	TGCGCCAGCAGCCCCGCCGAAACGGGCCCCACGCAGTATTTT
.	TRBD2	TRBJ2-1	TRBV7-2	CASSFGLAGGPYNEQFF	TGTGCCAGCAGCTTCGGACTAGCGGGAGGCCCCTACAATGAGCAGTTCTTC
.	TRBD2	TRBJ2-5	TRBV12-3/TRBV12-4	CASSFLQAGSETQYF	TGTGCCAGCAGTTTCCTACAAGCGGGGAGCGAGACCCAGTACTTC
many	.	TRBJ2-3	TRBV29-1	CSVEPGKADTQYF	TGCAGCGTTGAACCGGGGAAGGCAGATACGCAGTATTTT
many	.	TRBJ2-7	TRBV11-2	CASSLGGASDYEKGEQYF	TGTGCCAGCAGCTTAGGGGGGGCTAGCGACTATGAAAAAGGCGAGCAGTACTTC
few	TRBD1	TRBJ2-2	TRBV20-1	CSVGTGANTGELFF	TGCAGTGTTGGGACAGGGGCGAACACCGGGGAGCTGTTTTTT
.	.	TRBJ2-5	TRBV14	CASSFLSLQETQYF	TGTGCCAGCAGCTTTTTAAGCCTCCAAGAGACCCAGTACTTC
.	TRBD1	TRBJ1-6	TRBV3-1	CASRTGQGNSPLHF	TGTGCCAGCAGAACGGGACAGGGTAATTCACCCCTCCACTTT
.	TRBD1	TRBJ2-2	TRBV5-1	CASTTNPGTGGTGELFF	TGCGCCAGCACCACAAACCCCGGGACAGGAGGCACCGGGGAGCTGTTTTTT
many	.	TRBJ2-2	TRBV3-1	CASSQWAVTAGGFLFF	TGTGCCAGCAGCCAGTGGGCGGTGACGGCTGGCGGGTTTCTGTTTTTT
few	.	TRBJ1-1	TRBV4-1	CASSQDQGTTRAAFF	TGCGCCAGCAGCCAAGATCAGGGGACAACAAGGGCAGCTTTCTTT
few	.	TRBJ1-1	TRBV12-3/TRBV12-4	CASKVGNTEAFF	TGTGCCAGCAAAGTAGGGAACACTGAAGCTTTCTTT
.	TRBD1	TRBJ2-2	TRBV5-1	CASSMTGGRAGELFF	TGCGCCAGCAGTATGACAGGGGGAAGGGCCGGGGAGCTGTTTTTT
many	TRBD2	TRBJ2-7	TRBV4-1	CASSLETSGGPYEQYF	TGCGCCAGCAGCCTAGAGACTAGCGGGGGCCCCTACGAGCAGTACTTC
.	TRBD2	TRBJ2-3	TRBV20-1	CSAKIAGGDTQYF	TGCAGTGCTAAGATAGCGGGGGGAGATACGCAGTATTTT
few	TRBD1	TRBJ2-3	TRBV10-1	CASSEGRTGGQYF	TGCGCCAGCAGTGAGGGTAGGACAGGGGGCCAGTATTTT
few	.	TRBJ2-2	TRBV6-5	CASSYSRIRSQVGLFF	TGTGCCAGCAGTTACTCCCGGATCCGTTCACAAGTGGGGCTGTTTTTT
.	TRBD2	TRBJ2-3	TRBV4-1	CASSQTEGTSGGTDTQYF	TGCGCCAGCAGCCAAACGGAGGGTACTAGCGGGGGCACAGATACGCAGTATTTT
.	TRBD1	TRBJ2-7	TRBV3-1	CASSHSDRGKGGEQYF	TGTGCCAGCAGCCACTCGGACAGGGGGAAAGGAGGCGAGCAGTACTTC
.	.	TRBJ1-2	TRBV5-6	CASSLERGERTF	TGTGCCAGCAGCTTGGAAAGGGGGGAAAGGACCTTC
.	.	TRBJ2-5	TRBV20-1	CSARDQRGETQYF	TGCAGTGCTAGAGATCAGAGGGGTGAGACCCAGTACTTC
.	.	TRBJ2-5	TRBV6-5	CASSSAGLPWSF	TGTGCCAGCTCTTCAGCCGGACTACCCTGGAGCTTC
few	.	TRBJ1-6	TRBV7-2	CASSPRQSRPLHF	TGTGCCAGCAGCCCCAGGCAATCGAGGCCCCTCCACTTT
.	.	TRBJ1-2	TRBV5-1	CASSLDPPYGYTF	TGCGCCAGCAGCTTGGATCCGCCCTATGGCTACACCTTC
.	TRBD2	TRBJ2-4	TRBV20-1	CSAERGAQKNIQYF	TGCAGTGCGGAGCGGGGCGCCCAGAAAAACATTCAGTACTTC
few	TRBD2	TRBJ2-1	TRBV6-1	CASSESSGGASQFF	TGTGCCAGCAGTGAATCTAGCGGGGGGGCTTCCCAGTTCTTC
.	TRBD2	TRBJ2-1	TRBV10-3	CAISGTSGEQFF	TGTGCCATCAGCGGTACTAGCGGTGAGCAGTTCTTC
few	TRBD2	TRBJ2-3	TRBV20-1	CSAPNPLAAAQYF	TGCAGTGCTCCAAACCCACTAGCGGCGGCGCAGTATTTT
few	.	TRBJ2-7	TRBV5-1	CASSLGSGSGYEQYF	TGCGCCAGCAGCTTGGGTTCCGGGAGTGGCTACGAGCAGTACTTC
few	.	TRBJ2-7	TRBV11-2	CASSLGLVYYEQYF	TGTGCCAGCAGCTTAGGGCTGGTTTACTACGAGCAGTACTTC
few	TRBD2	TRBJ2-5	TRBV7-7	CASSLGLIAGVKETQYF	TGTGCCAGCAGCTTAGGCCTAATAGCGGGAGTAAAAGAGACCCAGTACTTC
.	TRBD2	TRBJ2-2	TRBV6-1	CASSPGGGSTGELFF	TGTGCCAGCAGCCCCGGGGGGGGCAGCACCGGGGAGCTGTTTTTT